This T cell receptor beta chain was identified during a study of cytomegalovirus exposure and HLA in healthy donors. Trimming pared 0 bases from V and 3 bases from J, leaving 6 bases between. This CDR3 contains 13 residues. Germline CDR1 is SGHVS and CDR2 is FQNEAQ. A remark on this clone: Antigen unknown.

Broader study findings: It was confirmed in vitro that a few of the CMV-associated chains were specific for CMV antigens.

The PCR used 60 Vbeta and 13 Jbeta primers. Data came from immunoSEQ multiplex PCR; TCRdb stores just in-frame clones and leaves some out. The sample table sets out 150,000 or so clones. The TCR was taken from a man younger than 45 in good health and CMV-seronegative. The V gene is TRBV7-8, the J gene TRBJ2-7; D is ambiguous. The sequencing input was PBMCs. The CDR3 protein is CASSLATSYEQYF. As DNA, the CDR3 is TGTGCCAGCAGCTTAGCTACGAGCTACGAGCAGTACTTC.